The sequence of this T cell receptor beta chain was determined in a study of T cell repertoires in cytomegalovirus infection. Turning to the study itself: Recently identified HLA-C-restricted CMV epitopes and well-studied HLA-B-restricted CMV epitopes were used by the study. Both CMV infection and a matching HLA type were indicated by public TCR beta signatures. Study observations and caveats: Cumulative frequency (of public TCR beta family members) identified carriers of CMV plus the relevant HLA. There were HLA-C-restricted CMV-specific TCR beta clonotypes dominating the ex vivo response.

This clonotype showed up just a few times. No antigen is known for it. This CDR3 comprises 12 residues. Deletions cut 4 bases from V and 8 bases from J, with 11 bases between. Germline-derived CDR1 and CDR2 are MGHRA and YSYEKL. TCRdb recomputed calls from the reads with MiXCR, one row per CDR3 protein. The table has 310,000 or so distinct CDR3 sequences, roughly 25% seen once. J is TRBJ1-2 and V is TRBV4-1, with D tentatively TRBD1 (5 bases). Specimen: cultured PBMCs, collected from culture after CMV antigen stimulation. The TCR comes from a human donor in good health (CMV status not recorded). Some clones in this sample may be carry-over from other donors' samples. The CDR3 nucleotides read TGCGCCAGCAGCCCCGGACATTACGGCTACACCTTC. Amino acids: CASSPGHYGYTF.